Sequencing of this TCR beta chain was carried out in a study of T cells in localized non-small cell lung cancer. Study-level results: Multi-region tumor sequencing was not done, so intratumor heterogeneity could not be excluded. In adjacent lung, a median roughly 57 of the top 100 tumor clones were found. Elevated blood T cell density was associated with longer overall survival.

Produced via immunoSEQ multiplex PCR; TCRdb's table is partial and in-frame only. The sample has over 1,000 clones, approximately 30% seen once. Germline lookup yields CDR1 SGHRS and CDR2 YFSETQ. The ends lost 6 bases at V and 6 bases at J; junction bases unmatched: 10. This CDR3 is built from 15 residues. Turning to this clone: Its antigen is currently unknown.

This clonotype originated in a woman between 35 and 70 years old with stage I squamous cell lung carcinoma. This chain links TRBV5-1 with TRBJ2-7, with 12 nucleotides matching TRBD1. Sequenced material: lung tumor tissue, taken before any cancer treatment. For the CDR3, the DNA is TGCGCCAGCACCCCCACAGGGACAGGGGGCCTCGAGCAGTACTTC. Amino acid sequence: CASTPTGTGGLEQYF.